Presented here are 18 T cell receptor beta chains from one specimen sequenced in a study of tumor and adjacent non-tumor tissue in lung cancer. TCRbeta libraries were built with three rounds of nested PCR, modified from ARM-PCR. TCRdb re-called the multiplex PCR reads through MiXCR, storing one row per CDR3 protein. The sample has about 200,000 distinct CDR3 sequences, over 55% seen once; the top ten hold about 23%. RNA was extracted from bulk tissue without any cell sorting. Sequencing was performed on lung tumor tissue. The source of these receptors is a man in his fifties or sixties with non-small cell lung cancer.

The rearrangement uses TRBV29-1 and TRBJ2-7; 8 positions match TRBD2. Germline V gene data show CDR1 as SQVTM and CDR2 as ANQGSEA. The CDR3 totals 14 residues. V lost 3 bases and J lost 1; bases outside the gene matches: 5. The chain's CDR3 is CSVDSQRESYEQYF. CDR3 nucleotide sequence: TGCAGCGTTGATTCCCAGCGGGAGTCCTACGAGCAGTACTTC.

The chain has TRBV24-1 and TRBJ2-2; D is unclear. Germline loops: CDR1 KGHDR, CDR2 SFDVKD. The CDR3 has 16 residues. V was trimmed by 6 bases and J by 9 bases, leaving 22 bases between them. The CDR3, as DNA: TGTGCCACCAGTCTCGCAACCACACAGAGGACCTGGGAGCTGTTTTTT. It codes for CATSLATTQRTWELFF.

A single count supports this clonotype. An end of the junction differs from the germline gene, which may be a read error. The chain combines TRBV12-3 or TRBV12-4 with TRBJ2-3; no clear D. The CDR3 runs to 13 residues. The CDR3 nucleotides are TGTGCAAGCACCCCCGTTAGCAGAGACACGCAGTATTTT. Its protein product is CASTPVSRDTQYF.

V usage is TRBV20-1 and J usage is TRBJ2-3; TRBD2 matches at 9 bases. Losses at the gene ends were 6 bases for V and 2 bases for J; bases not matched to a gene: 21. This CDR3 comprises 19 residues. Germline V gene data show CDR1 as DFQATT and CDR2 as SNEGSKA (reference sequence). The chain's CDR3 is CSAHAGGGTRLADTDTQYF. The CDR3 DNA reads TGCAGTGCCCACGCTGGAGGGGGCACGAGACTAGCGGACACAGATACGCAGTATTTT.

This clonotype was seen a handful of times. The chain couples TRBV5-6 to TRBJ1-1; 9 positions agree with TRBD1. V shed 2 bases, J shed 10 bases, and the junction held 12 bases outside the gene matches. The V gene's germline CDR1 is SGHDT and CDR2 YYEEEE. The CDR3 runs to 15 residues. The CDR3 coding sequence is TGTGCCAGCAGCTTAATTCAACAGGGGGCAAAGGGAGCTTTCTTT. Translation gives CASSLIQQGAKGAFF.

This clonotype appeared a few times. A read error may be the cause here, since a much bigger clone is one base away. The V call is TRBV5-5, the J call TRBJ2-5; no definite D call. The ends were cut back, 2 bases at V and 5 bases at J, with 4 bases in the middle. This CDR3 spans 11 amino acids. From germline, CDR1 is SGHKS and CDR2 YYEKEE (reference sequence). CDR3 residues: CASSFRETQYF. CDR3 nucleotides: TGTGCCAGCAGCTTCCGGGAGACCCAGTACTTC.

The genes are TRBV30 and TRBJ1-4, with a weak D call TRBD1 (5 bases). The CDR3 length is 14 residues. V was trimmed by 2 bases and J by 8 bases, leaving 15 bases between them. CDR1 GTSNPN and CDR2 SVGIG come from the germline V gene (reference sequence). CDR3 in amino acids: CAWSYTGRGEKLFF. CDR3 DNA: TGTGCCTGGAGTTACACCGGAAGGGGCGAAAAACTGTTTTTT.

This clonotype was seen repeatedly, ten times or more. The chain couples TRBV4-2 to TRBJ1-2, with D uncertain. CDR3 size: 15 residues. CDR1 and CDR2 (germline): LGHNA, YNFKEQ. The germline V and J ends were trimmed by 0 bases and 8 bases, with 16 bases remaining between them. In DNA, the CDR3 is TGTGCCAGCAGCCAAGATCTGGGGAGACTAAAGGGCTACACCTTC. Encoded protein: CASSQDLGRLKGYTF.

Points on this clonotype: A read error may explain this, as a much larger clone is one base away. The chain combines TRBV4-2 with TRBJ1-2; weak D call: TRBD1 (5 bases). The V gene's germline CDR1 is LGHNA and CDR2 YNFKEQ. This CDR3 region has 12 residues. V was shortened by 10 bases and J by 2 bases, with 11 bases between the two germline ends. The CDR3 DNA follows: TGTGCCAATACGCCAGGGAACTATGGCTACACCTTC. Its protein is CANTPGNYGYTF.

V and J are TRBV10-3 and TRBJ2-1; D might be TRBD1 or TRBD2, each matching 5 bases. CDR3 size: 16 residues. CDR1 and CDR2 from the germline V gene are ENHRY and SYGVKD. V was pared by 6 bases and J by 4 bases, with 19 bases between. The CDR3 DNA is TGTGCCATCAGACCGGACGGGACCGCTAAGTACAATGAGCAGTTCTTC. This gives the protein CAIRPDGTAKYNEQFF.

On this clonotype itself: Possible read error: a much larger clone is one base away. J is TRBJ1-2 and V is TRBV20-1; D is undetermined. With 6 bases removed from V and 2 bases from J, the gap between germline ends came to 10 bases. The CDR3 consists of 12 residues. The V gene's germline CDR1 is DFQATT and CDR2 SNEGSKA (reference sequence). CDR3 DNA sequence: TGCAGTGCAACGGAGAGGAACTATGGCTACACCTTC. Translation: CSATERNYGYTF.

This clonotype was seen many times. This chain links TRBV20-1 with TRBJ2-7; D unclear. V lost 3 bases, J lost 4 bases, and 7 bases lay in between. Germline CDR1 is DFQATT and CDR2 is SNEGSKA (reference sequence). The CDR3 runs 11 residues. CDR3: CSASLAYEQYF. The CDR3 DNA sequence: TGCAGTGCTAGCTTAGCTTACGAGCAGTACTTC.

Details on this clonotype: The junction differs from germline at one of its ends, possibly a read error. The chain carries TRBV12-3 or TRBV12-4 and TRBJ1-5, with 9 bases matching TRBD1. CDR3 length: 16 amino acids. CDR3 protein: CDSSPLGTGSNQLQHF. DNA for the CDR3: TGTGACAGCAGTCCCCTCGGGACAGGGAGCAATCAGCTCCAGCATTTT.

In the case of this clonotype: Just one base apart from a much larger clone, this may be a read error. The final CDR3 position lacks the conserved phenylalanine or tryptophan, pointing to a likely read error. The chain combines TRBV20-1 with TRBJ1-2, with TRBD1 identical over 7 bases. J gave up 2 bases and V 1 base, and 1 base lay outside the gene matches. This CDR3 spans 13 amino acids. Germline V lookup: CDR1 DFQATT, CDR2 SNEGSKA (reference sequence). The CDR3 sequence is CSARVRGNYGYTL. The CDR3 nucleotides are TGCAGTGCTAGAGTCAGGGGGAACTATGGCTACACCCTC.

For this clonotype: Since the CDR3 does not end with the conserved phenylalanine or tryptophan, this likely comes from a read error. This chain uses TRBV12-5 with TRBJ2-3, with 9 bases that match TRBD2. This CDR3 contains 14 residues. V shed 8 bases and J 4 bases; nucleotides not matched to a gene: 7. Germline CDR1 is LGHNT and CDR2 is FRNRAP. The CDR3 sequence: CASRPSGNPDTQYL. The CDR3 bases are TGTGCTAGTCGTCCTAGCGGGAACCCAGATACGCAGTATCTT.

This clonotype was detected many times. This chain uses TRBV29-1 with TRBJ1-2; D is possibly TRBD1 (6 bases). Germline CDR1 SQVTM, CDR2 ANQGSEA. Trimming stripped 7 bases from V and 6 bases from J, with 18 bases between. The CDR3 is 13 amino acids. CDR3 amino acids: CSGGDNRDDGYTF. CDR3 in DNA: TGCAGCGGGGGCGATAACAGGGATGATGGCTACACCTTC.

Turning to this clonotype: A junction boundary mismatches the germline segment, possibly from a read error. The gene calls are TRBV6-1 and TRBJ1-5; perhaps TRBD1 as D (5 bases). Germline CDR1 reads MNHNS; CDR2 reads SASEGT. The CDR3 contains 14 residues. The CDR3 is CASSDRGARQPHHF. The CDR3 bases are TGTGCCAGCAGTGATAGGGGAGCGCGCCAGCCCCATCATTTT.

As regards this clonotype: Likely a read error: the CDR3 ends without its conserved phenylalanine or tryptophan. The chain combines TRBV20-1 with TRBJ2-7; D is undetermined. The CDR3 totals 13 residues. Trimming took 6 bases from V and 10 from J, leaving 22 bases between them. Looked up from germline, CDR1 is DFQATT and CDR2 is SNEGSKA (reference sequence). CDR3 nucleotides: TGCAGTGCCGAACCCACCGGCTCCTACGGACAGTACTCC. Its protein product is CSAEPTGSYGQYS.